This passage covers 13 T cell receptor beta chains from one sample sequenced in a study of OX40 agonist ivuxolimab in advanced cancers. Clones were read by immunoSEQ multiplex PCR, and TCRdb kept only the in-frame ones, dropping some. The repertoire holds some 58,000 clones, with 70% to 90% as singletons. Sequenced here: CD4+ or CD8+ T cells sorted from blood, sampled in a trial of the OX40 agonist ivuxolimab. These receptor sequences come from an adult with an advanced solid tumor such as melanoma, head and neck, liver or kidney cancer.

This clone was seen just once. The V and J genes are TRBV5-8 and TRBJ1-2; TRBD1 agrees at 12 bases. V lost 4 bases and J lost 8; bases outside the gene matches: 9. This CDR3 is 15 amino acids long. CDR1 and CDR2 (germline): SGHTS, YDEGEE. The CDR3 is CASSRYGTGGWGYTF. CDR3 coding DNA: TGTGCCAGCAGCCGTTACGGGACAGGGGGCTGGGGCTACACCTTC.

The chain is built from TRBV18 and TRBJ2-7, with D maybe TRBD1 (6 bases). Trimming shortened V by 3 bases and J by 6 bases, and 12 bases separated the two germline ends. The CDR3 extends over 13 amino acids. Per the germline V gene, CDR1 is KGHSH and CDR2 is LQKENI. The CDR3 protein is CASSPDSGAEQYF. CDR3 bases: TGTGCCAGCTCACCGGACAGCGGCGCCGAGCAGTACTTC.

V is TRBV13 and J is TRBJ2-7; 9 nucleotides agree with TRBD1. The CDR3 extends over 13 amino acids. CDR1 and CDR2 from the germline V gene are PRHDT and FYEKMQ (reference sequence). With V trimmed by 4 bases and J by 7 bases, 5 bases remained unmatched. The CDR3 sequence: CASSSEGTGEQYF. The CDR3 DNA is TGTGCCAGCAGCTCCGAAGGGACAGGGGAGCAGTACTTC.

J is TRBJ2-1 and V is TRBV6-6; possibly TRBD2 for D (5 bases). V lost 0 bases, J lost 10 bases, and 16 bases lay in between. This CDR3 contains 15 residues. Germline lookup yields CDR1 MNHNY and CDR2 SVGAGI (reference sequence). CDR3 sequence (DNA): TGTGCCAGCAGTTACTCCGGACTGTCCCACCACGAGCAGTTCTTC. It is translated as CASSYSGLSHHEQFF.

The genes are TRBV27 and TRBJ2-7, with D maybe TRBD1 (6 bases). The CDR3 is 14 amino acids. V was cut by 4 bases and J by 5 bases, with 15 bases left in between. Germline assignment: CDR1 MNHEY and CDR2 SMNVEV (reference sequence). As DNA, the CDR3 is TGTGCCAGCAGTTCTGACAGGAACAATAACGAGCAGTACTTC. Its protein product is CASSSDRNNNEQYF.

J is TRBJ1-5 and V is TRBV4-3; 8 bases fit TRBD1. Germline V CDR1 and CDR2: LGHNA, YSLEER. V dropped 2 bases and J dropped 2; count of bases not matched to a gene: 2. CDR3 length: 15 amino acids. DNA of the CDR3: TGCGCCAGCAGCCAACAGACAGGGGGCAATCAGCCCCAGCATTTT. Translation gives CASSQQTGGNQPQHF.

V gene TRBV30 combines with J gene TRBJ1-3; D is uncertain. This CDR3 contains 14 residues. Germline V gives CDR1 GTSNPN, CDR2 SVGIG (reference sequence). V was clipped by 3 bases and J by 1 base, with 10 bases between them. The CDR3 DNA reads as TGTGCCTGGAGGAGATCGGCTTCTGGAAACACCATATATTTT. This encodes CAWRRSASGNTIYF.

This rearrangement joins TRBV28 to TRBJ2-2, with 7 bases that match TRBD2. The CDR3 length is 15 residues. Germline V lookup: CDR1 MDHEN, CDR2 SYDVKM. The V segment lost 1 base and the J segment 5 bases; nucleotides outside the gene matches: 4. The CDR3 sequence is CASSLYGGRTGELFF. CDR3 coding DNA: TGTGCCAGCAGTTTATACGGGGGGAGGACCGGGGAGCTGTTTTTT. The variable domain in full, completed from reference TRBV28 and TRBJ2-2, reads DVKVTQSSRYLVKRTGEKVFLECVQDMDHENMFWYRQDPGLGLRLIYFSYDVKMKEKGDIPEGYSVSREKKERFSLILESASTNQTSMYLCASSLYGGRTGELFFGEGSRLTVL.

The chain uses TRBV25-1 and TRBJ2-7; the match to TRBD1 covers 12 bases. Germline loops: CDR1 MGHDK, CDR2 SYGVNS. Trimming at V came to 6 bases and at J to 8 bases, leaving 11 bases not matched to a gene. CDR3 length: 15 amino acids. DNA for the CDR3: TGTGCCAGCAGACAAACCGGGACAGGGGGCGTAAAGCAGTACTTC. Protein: CASRQTGTGGVKQYF.

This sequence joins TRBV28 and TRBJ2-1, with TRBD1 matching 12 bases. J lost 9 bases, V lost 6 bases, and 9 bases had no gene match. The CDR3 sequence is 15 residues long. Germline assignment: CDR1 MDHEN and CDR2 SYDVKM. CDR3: CASSPPGQGALEQFF. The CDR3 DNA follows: TGTGCCAGCAGCCCACCGGGACAGGGGGCGCTTGAGCAGTTCTTC. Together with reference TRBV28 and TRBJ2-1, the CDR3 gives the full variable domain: DVKVTQSSRYLVKRTGEKVFLECVQDMDHENMFWYRQDPGLGLRLIYFSYDVKMKEKGDIPEGYSVSREKKERFSLILESASTNQTSMYLCASSPPGQGALEQFFGPGTRLTVL.

The CDR3 DNA is TGTGCCAGCTCACCGGGACTAGCTTTGTACGAGCAGTACTTC. This sequence encodes CASSPGLALYEQYF. The genes are TRBV18 and TRBJ2-5; 9 positions agree with TRBD2. TRBJ2-7 matches the DNA end more closely, so the J call is doubtful. Germline V gene lookup returns CDR1 KGHSH and CDR2 LQKENI. CDR3 length: 14 residues.

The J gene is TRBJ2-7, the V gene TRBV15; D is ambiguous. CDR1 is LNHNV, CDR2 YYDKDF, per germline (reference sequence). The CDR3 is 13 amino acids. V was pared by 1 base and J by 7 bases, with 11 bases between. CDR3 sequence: CATSRGPLGEQYF. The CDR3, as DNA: TGTGCCACCAGCAGAGGCCCTTTGGGAGAGCAGTACTTC. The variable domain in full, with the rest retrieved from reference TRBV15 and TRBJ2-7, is DAMVIQNPRYQVTQFGKPVTLSCSQTLNHNVMYWYQQKSSQAPKLLFHYYDKDFNNEADTPDNFQSRRPNTSFCFLDIRSPGLGDTAMYLCATSRGPLGEQYFGPGTRLTVT.

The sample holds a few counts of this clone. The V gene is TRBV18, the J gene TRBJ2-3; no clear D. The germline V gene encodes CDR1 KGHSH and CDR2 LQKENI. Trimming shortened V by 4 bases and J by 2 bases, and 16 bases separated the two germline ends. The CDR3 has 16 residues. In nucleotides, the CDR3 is TGTGCCAGCTCACTTGCGATTTCACCCGACACAGATACGCAGTATTTT. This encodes CASSLAISPDTDTQYF.